The present TCR beta chain was sequenced within a study of T cells in Graves' hyperthyroidism and ophthalmopathy (dated by TCRdb to between 2019 and 2020). Study-wide context: Peripheral blood samples were taken at the time of initial diagnosis, prior to any treatment. To identify distinguishing TCR V-J signatures, a discovery cohort of about 100 patients was used, comprising approximately 40 with Graves' ophthalmopathy and 55 to 65 with stable Graves' hyperthyroidism. In addition, the study compared T-cell repertoires in thyroid tissue and in blood from roughly six Graves' hyperthyroidism patients. An independent validation cohort of under 20 hyperthyroidism patients and roughly 16 patients who later progressed to ophthalmopathy tested prospective prediction of ophthalmopathy. The 100 discovery patients were randomly split 7:3 into training and test sets. TCR Vbeta CDR3 sequencing of 140 or so peripheral blood samples (more than 40 ophthalmopathy, 75 to 80 hyperthyroidism and roughly 17 progressor patients) is reported in the paper. After sampling, hyperthyroidism patients received methimazole starting at 30 mg daily, and ophthalmopathy patients received high-dose intravenous methylprednisolone. On the study overall, not on this receptor specifically: Ophthalmopathy was separated from stable hyperthyroidism by a 13 V-J signature model, with over 85% sensitivity and approximately 84% specificity obtained in cross-validation and 80%/75% obtained in testing. In validation, the model predicted progression to ophthalmopathy a median of around six months before onset, with 65% to 71% sensitivity and 72.22% specificity. Most expanded thyroid clonotypes (frequency above 0.001) were also detected in blood, suggesting blood repertoires may reflect thyroid immune responses. Sample size was not statistically predetermined, and investigators were not blinded to group allocation.

A patient counted as having stable Graves' hyperthyroidism if no progression to ophthalmopathy occurred over 18 months of follow-up. Hyperthyroidism patients were newly diagnosed, had a disease duration of under 2 months, and were aged 18 to 65 years. Exclusion was applied to patients with uncontrolled infections, other autoimmune diseases, pregnancy or lactation. Diagnoses were established on the basis of clinical symptoms, serum thyroxine and TRAb, thyroid ultrasound, and orbital computed tomography. PBMCs were isolated from more than 8 ml of fresh peripheral blood by Ficoll-Paque density gradient centrifugation. Total RNA was extracted with Trizol reagent, and quality was checked on an Agilent 2100 Bioanalyzer. As encoded in the germline V gene, CDR1 is SQVTM while CDR2 is ANQGSEA. At the junction V is shortened by 6 bases and J by 4 bases; bases outside the gene matches: 4. The CDR3 covers 13 residues, taking in both the cysteine and the phenylalanine. Only CDR3 DNA remains: 39 bases, in frame from the first base.

Amplification of TCR beta CDR3 regions was carried out from RNA transcripts. The first round of RT-PCR for the TCR CDR3 was performed with the HTBI primer set and the Qiagen OneStep RT-PCR kit. Libraries were constructed in a second round of multiplex PCR, after which size selection and purification were performed. Paired-end sequencing of the libraries was performed with 100 bp reads on an Illumina HiSeq2000. In the authors' own workflow: SOAPnuke was used to process the raw data, with reads discarded if the reads contained adapters or uncalled bases, had a mean Phred below 15, or lacked an exact constant-primer or identifier match. High-quality paired reads were merged with COPE v1.2.5, and unique nucleotide sequences were defined as clonotypes. MiTCR v1.1 was used to align clonotypes to the IMGT TRBV, TRBD and TRBJ reference segments. The analysis was restricted to V-J combinations with a frequency above 0.0001, which together covered 99% to 99.2% of the repertoires. A TCS score was defined as the ratio of F50 (clonal expansion) to E x V (chaos), with BLOSUM62-based TCRdist applied between CDR3 peptides within each V-J. Welch's t-statistics and random forest reduced just over 500 V-J features to fewer than 15, which were used in a naive Bayes classifier (R e1071). In TCRdb, the public reads were trimmed at Q25 with fastp and aligned with MiXCR, with productive beta chains retained. Every distinct CDR3 protein forms one entry, paired with its most common genes and DNA. The V and J calls, along with clone size, are taken from TCRdb and not from the paper's own processing. This sample gives hundreds of thousands of distinct CDR3 sequences in total; 16% of them show up just once. In total, the top ten clones hold 3.8% of the sample.

This clonotype was counted ten times or more. Its antigen remains undetermined. It has no much larger one-base neighbor in the sample; base qualities were not kept. The sample comprised blood. The rearranged chain carries TRBV29-1 and TRBJ2-3, with 10 central nucleotides matching TRBD1. The sequence was obtained from a woman aged 25 to 39 with Graves' hyperthyroidism. The CDR3 protein is CSVTGGNSDTQYF. In nucleotides, the sequence is TGCAGCGTGACAGGGGGCAATTCAGATACGCAGTATTTT.